The clone carrying this T cell receptor beta chain was recorded many times. This sample is part of a study of T cells in Graves' hyperthyroidism and ophthalmopathy. Study details: Prior to any treatment, at the point of initial diagnosis, peripheral blood was collected.

Deletions cut 3 bases from V and 4 bases from J, with 9 bases between. CDR1 SGHTA and CDR2 FQGTGA come from the germline V gene. The CDR3 extends over 13 amino acids. Researchers defined stable Graves' hyperthyroidism as no ophthalmopathy progression within 18 months. Each patient was aged 18 to 65 and had newly diagnosed hyperthyroidism of under 2 months' duration. Orbital computed tomography, thyroid ultrasound, serum thyroxine and TRAb, and clinical symptoms together informed the diagnoses. Amplified TCR beta CDR3 regions came from RNA transcripts. HTBI primers were used for first-round RT-PCR of the TCR CDR3. Via MiXCR, TCRdb re-called the multiplex PCR reads, giving one row per CDR3 protein. The sample yields 350,000 to 450,000 distinct CDR3 sequences, approximately 15% seen once.

The sequence derives from a woman aged 60-75 years with Graves' hyperthyroidism. V gene TRBV7-3 combines with J gene TRBJ2-5; D is unresolved. The material sequenced was blood. CDR3 sequence (DNA): TGTGCCAGCAGCTTGGGCCTCGGAGAGACCCAGTACTTC. It is translated as CASSLGLGETQYF.